Listed below are T cell receptor beta chains from one sample, sequenced in a study of identical twins. Each CDR3 protein is one row after TCRdb ran MiXCR on the 5' RACE reads. The sample has about 190,000 distinct CDR3 sequences; around 15% are singletons. The same sample was also used in a study of T cells expressing NK-cell markers.

Sequencing was performed on CD8+ T cells sorted from blood. The source is a woman aged 18-29 years in good health. Both conserved end residues are part of each CDR3.

j_gene: TRBJ2-7; v_gene: TRBV5-1; CDR3aa: CASSPVAGEVEQYF
j_gene: TRBJ1-5; v_gene: TRBV3-1; CDR3aa: CASSQEAGNQPQHF
j_gene: TRBJ2-3; v_gene: TRBV5-1; CDR3aa: CASSLGTASSTDTQYF
j_gene: TRBJ1-1; v_gene: TRBV5-1; CDR3aa: CASSWAGAEAFF
j_gene: TRBJ2-5; v_gene: TRBV20-1; CDR3aa: CSARLQGYQETQYF
j_gene: TRBJ2-1; v_gene: TRBV3-1; CDR3aa: CASSQVAGGDEQFF
j_gene: TRBJ1-1; v_gene: TRBV12-3/TRBV12-4; CDR3aa: CASSFGIGGYEAFF
j_gene: TRBJ1-2; v_gene: TRBV7-9; CDR3aa: CASSLDPALEGYTF
j_gene: TRBJ2-5; v_gene: TRBV3-1; CDR3aa: CASRRSGTSGQETQYF
j_gene: TRBJ1-5; v_gene: TRBV7-9; CDR3aa: CASSSAGPFRPQHF
j_gene: TRBJ2-7; v_gene: TRBV6-5; CDR3aa: CASSYSGQLSSYEQYF
j_gene: TRBJ2-1; v_gene: TRBV11-2; CDR3aa: CASSLDPRGNEQFF
j_gene: TRBJ2-6; v_gene: TRBV6-5; CDR3aa: CASSLLAGASGANVLTF
j_gene: TRBJ1-1; v_gene: TRBV3-1; CDR3aa: CASSQIDEAFF
j_gene: TRBJ2-7; v_gene: TRBV12-3/TRBV12-4; CDR3aa: CASSLLAGYEQYF
j_gene: TRBJ2-3; v_gene: TRBV9; CDR3aa: CASTQTTTTDTQYF
j_gene: TRBJ2-2; v_gene: TRBV27; CDR3aa: CASSLATGELFF
j_gene: TRBJ2-7; v_gene: TRBV5-5; CDR3aa: CASSLGWDSSYEQYF
j_gene: TRBJ2-7; v_gene: TRBV6-1; CDR3aa: CASSGGAPGSYEQYF
j_gene: TRBJ2-7; v_gene: TRBV29-1; CDR3aa: CSVLLRHEQYF
j_gene: TRBJ1-1; v_gene: TRBV7-9; CDR3aa: CASSNHRGRGGTEAFF
j_gene: TRBJ2-3; v_gene: TRBV11-2; CDR3aa: CASSFPRGNTGLSTDTQYF
j_gene: TRBJ2-1; v_gene: TRBV14; CDR3aa: CASSQDFGGPPYNEQFF
j_gene: TRBJ2-5; v_gene: TRBV7-2; CDR3aa: CASSLGAKETQYF
j_gene: TRBJ2-5; v_gene: TRBV20-1; CDR3aa: CSATSGDQQETQYF
j_gene: TRBJ2-1; v_gene: TRBV12-3/TRBV12-4; CDR3aa: CASRRILAGGPNEQFF
j_gene: TRBJ2-5; v_gene: TRBV4-1; CDR3aa: CASSQGVVPAKETQYF
j_gene: TRBJ2-1; v_gene: TRBV14; CDR3aa: CASGVTEQFF
j_gene: TRBJ2-2; v_gene: TRBV7-9; CDR3aa: CATCRDLWGDPTGELFF
j_gene: TRBJ1-2; v_gene: TRBV20-1; CDR3aa: CSARSRSGGGYTF
j_gene: TRBJ2-5; v_gene: TRBV5-6; CDR3aa: CASSSGTTQETQYF
j_gene: TRBJ2-1; v_gene: TRBV24-1; CDR3aa: CATSNSLNEQFF
j_gene: TRBJ2-1; v_gene: TRBV5-1; CDR3aa: CASSLVGGYYNEQFF
j_gene: TRBJ2-7; v_gene: TRBV19; CDR3aa: CATGSSGSYEQYF
j_gene: TRBJ2-1; v_gene: TRBV4-2; CDR3aa: CASSQDGDEASLYNEQFF
j_gene: TRBJ1-2; v_gene: TRBV4-1; CDR3aa: CASSQPGQITGYTF
j_gene: TRBJ1-2; v_gene: TRBV7-2; CDR3aa: CASSHGTGVRYGYTF
j_gene: TRBJ1-2; v_gene: TRBV5-5; CDR3aa: CASSSRTGFGYTF
j_gene: TRBJ2-7; v_gene: TRBV11-2; CDR3aa: CASSSDSHNYEQYF
j_gene: TRBJ1-2; v_gene: TRBV9; CDR3aa: CASSVKEGEANYGYTF
j_gene: TRBJ1-1; v_gene: TRBV13; CDR3aa: CASSFSERGTEAFF
j_gene: TRBJ2-1; v_gene: TRBV4-3; CDR3aa: CASSQEIVQGVYNEQFF
j_gene: TRBJ2-7; v_gene: TRBV12-3/TRBV12-4; CDR3aa: CASSPPARAKNYEQYF
j_gene: TRBJ2-7; v_gene: TRBV27; CDR3aa: CASSLGQGLEQYF
j_gene: TRBJ2-7; v_gene: TRBV7-9; CDR3aa: CASSLEGTGRYEQYF
j_gene: TRBJ1-3; v_gene: TRBV12-3/TRBV12-4; CDR3aa: CASSSWERDTIYF
j_gene: TRBJ2-7; v_gene: TRBV20-1; CDR3aa: CSAGTGGSEQYF
j_gene: TRBJ2-2; v_gene: TRBV27; CDR3aa: CASSFGLVHTGELFF
j_gene: TRBJ2-1; v_gene: TRBV6-5; CDR3aa: CASSYSGGEFEQFF
j_gene: TRBJ1-2; v_gene: TRBV12-3/TRBV12-4; CDR3aa: CASSFEGGDYGYTF
j_gene: TRBJ2-7; v_gene: TRBV12-3/TRBV12-4; CDR3aa: CASSSRSQGSYEQYF
j_gene: TRBJ2-7; v_gene: TRBV6-5; CDR3aa: CASSYKGRAYEQYF
j_gene: TRBJ2-3; v_gene: TRBV5-1; CDR3aa: CASSFLGTDTQYF